This T cell receptor beta chain was sequenced in a study of blood T cell repertoires in COVID-19. Looking at the study overall: Samples representing acute and convalescent COVID-19 were sourced from the United States, Italy and Spain. PBMCs, B-cell-depleted T cells, or T cells provided the cDNA or gDNA that made up the material.

Per the original data handling: Nucleated cell number was recorded as an estimate derived from reference gene primer amplification. Clones were read by immunoSEQ multiplex PCR, and TCRdb kept only the in-frame ones, dropping some. D and trimming come from the DNA, and the V and J calls and clone size come from that table. Among 200,000 to 300,000 clones listed, 86% were seen once. The CDR3 is 13 residues long. V was cut by 2 bases and J by 6 bases, with 8 bases left in between. Germline values: CDR1 MNHEY, CDR2 SVGEGT. Sequenced: peripheral blood. This TCR came from a man between 60 and 70 years old with acute or convalescent COVID-19. The J gene is TRBJ1-5, the V gene TRBV6-2 or TRBV6-3; D call uncertain. CDR3 region: CASSYPVPQPQHF. CDR3 in DNA: TGTGCCAGCAGTTACCCCGTCCCTCAGCCCCAGCATTTT.